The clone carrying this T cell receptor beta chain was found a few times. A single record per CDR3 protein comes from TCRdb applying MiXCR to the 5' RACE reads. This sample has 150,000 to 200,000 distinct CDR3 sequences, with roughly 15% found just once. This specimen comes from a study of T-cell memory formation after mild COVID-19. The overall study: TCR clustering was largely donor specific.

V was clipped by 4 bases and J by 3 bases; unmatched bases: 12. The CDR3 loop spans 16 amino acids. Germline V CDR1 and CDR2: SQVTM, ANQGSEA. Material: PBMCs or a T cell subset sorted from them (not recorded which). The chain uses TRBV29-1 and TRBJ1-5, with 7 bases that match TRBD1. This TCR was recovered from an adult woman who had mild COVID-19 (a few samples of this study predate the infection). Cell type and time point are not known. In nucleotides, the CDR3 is TGCAGCGTTGGGGACAGCATAGCGGGGCACAATCAGCCCCAGCATTTT. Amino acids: CSVGDSIAGHNQPQHF.